This entry describes one T cell receptor (beta chain). Assay: immunoSEQ multiplex PCR; the TCRdb copy retains only in-frame clones and omits some. Of 200,000 to 300,000 clones in the sample, around nine tenths were seen once. Recovered participants had two consecutive negative NP/OP PCR tests, healthcare professional clearance, or symptom resolution. These data originate in a study of blood T cell repertoires in COVID-19. In the study overall: Samples representing acute and convalescent COVID-19 were sourced from the United States, Italy and Spain. T cells, B-cell-depleted T cells, or PBMCs provided the cDNA or gDNA that served as material.

The V gene end was trimmed by 4 bases and the J gene end by 0 bases; junction bases not matched to a gene: 10. CDR1 and CDR2 from the germline V gene are SGHRS and YFSETQ. This CDR3 contains 17 residues. The rearrangement joins TRBV5-1 to TRBJ1-1, with 9 bases identical to TRBD1. The TCR sequence derives from a young woman who had recovered from COVID-19. Sequenced sample: PBMCs or T cells enriched from blood (not recorded which). The CDR3: CASSPDLTGGMNTEAFF. The DNA of the CDR3 is TGCGCCAGCAGCCCCGATCTTACAGGGGGCATGAACACTGAAGCTTTCTTT.